The T cell receptor beta chain under discussion was sequenced for a study of PD-1 blockade in mismatch repair-deficient tumors. Study details: Patients had 12 to 13 mismatch repair-deficient cancer types and were previously treated and progressing. General study points: Tumor-resident clones, often absent from pretreatment blood, expanded after pembrolizumab and then contracted.

Clones were read by immunoSEQ multiplex PCR, and TCRdb kept only the in-frame ones, dropping some. The sample lists some 100,000 clones, 65% to 85% seen once, with 6.3% in the top ten. Regarding this clone: Its cognate antigen is unknown.

CDR3 length: 14 amino acids. Germline V gene data show CDR1 as LNHDA and CDR2 as SQIVND (reference sequence). The V end lost 1 base, the J end lost 2 bases, and 9 bases lay between the germline ends. Here the sequenced sample was peripheral blood, taken roughly 36 weeks after starting pembrolizumab. The sequence was collected from an adult with mismatch repair-deficient cancer. The chain employs TRBV19 and TRBJ2-7; D assignment may be TRBD1 or TRBD2 (6 bases each). The CDR3 DNA follows: TGTGCCAGTAGTATAGCCGGGGGCGCCTACGAGCAGTACTTC. Protein sequence: CASSIAGGAYEQYF.